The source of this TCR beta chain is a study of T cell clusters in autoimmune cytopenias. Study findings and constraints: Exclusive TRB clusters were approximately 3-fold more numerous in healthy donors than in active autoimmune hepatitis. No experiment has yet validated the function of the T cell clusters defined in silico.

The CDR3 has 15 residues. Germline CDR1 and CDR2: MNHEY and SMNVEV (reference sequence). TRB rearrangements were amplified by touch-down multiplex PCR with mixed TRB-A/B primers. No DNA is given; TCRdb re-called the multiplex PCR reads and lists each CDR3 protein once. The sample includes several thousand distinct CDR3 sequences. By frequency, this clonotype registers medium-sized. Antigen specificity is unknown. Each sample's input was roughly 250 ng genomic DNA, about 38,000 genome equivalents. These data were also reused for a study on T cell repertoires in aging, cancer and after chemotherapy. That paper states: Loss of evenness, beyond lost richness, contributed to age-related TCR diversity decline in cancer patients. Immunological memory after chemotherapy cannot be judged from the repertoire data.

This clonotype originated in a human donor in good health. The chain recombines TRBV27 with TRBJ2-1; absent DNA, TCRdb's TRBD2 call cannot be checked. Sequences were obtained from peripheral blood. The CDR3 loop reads CASSRSGKGYNEQFF.